The rows below give T cell receptor beta chains drawn from one sample of a study of early T cells in non-severe SARS-CoV-2 infection. TCRdb analysed the 5' RACE reads with MiXCR anew, one entry per CDR3 protein. This sample has around 80,000 distinct CDR3 sequences, with 13% found just once. The sequenced material came from whole blood. The receptors derive from an adult who was a healthcare worker with PCR-confirmed SARS-CoV-2 infection or an uninfected control (not recorded which). The CDR3 runs from the conserved cysteine through the conserved F or W. A D gene is named only where the DNA matches it firmly. Rows may omit the clone size; those that give it use once, few, many or a size class.

D | J | size | V | CDR3 | DNA
NA | TRBJ1-1 | many | TRBV20-1 | CSASLAGLGTEAFF | TGCAGTGCTAGTCTAGCAGGGCTGGGCACTGAAGCTTTCTTT
NA | TRBJ2-5 | NA | TRBV5-4 | CASSHHGSKETQYF | TGTGCCAGCAGCCACCACGGGAGCAAAGAGACCCAGTACTTC
NA | TRBJ1-2 | many | TRBV12-3/TRBV12-4 | CASSLRGGNYGYTF | TGTGCCAGCAGTTTACGCGGGGGTAACTATGGCTACACCTTC
NA | TRBJ2-7 | few | TRBV27 | CASSHREWYEQYF | TGTGCCAGCAGTCACAGGGAGTGGTACGAGCAGTACTTC
NA | TRBJ2-1 | few | TRBV3-1 | CASSQQGGPDNEQFF | TGTGCCAGCAGCCAACAGGGGGGGCCGGACAATGAGCAGTTCTTC
NA | TRBJ1-1 | NA | TRBV28 | CASSSWGGENTEAFF | TGTGCCAGCAGTTCCTGGGGGGGAGAGAACACTGAAGCTTTCTTT
TRBD1 | TRBJ1-6 | few | TRBV28 | CAHSSQPGQGFSYNSPLHF | TGTGCCCACTCTTCTCAGCCGGGACAGGGGTTCTCCTATAATTCACCCCTCCACTTT
NA | TRBJ2-2 | few | TRBV5-6 | CASSSTGTSNTGELFF | TGTGCCAGCAGCTCTACCGGGACATCGAACACCGGGGAGCTGTTTTTT
NA | TRBJ2-6 | NA | TRBV6-4 | CATGEPGANVLTF | TGTGCCACAGGAGAGCCTGGGGCCAACGTCCTGACTTTC
NA | TRBJ2-2 | few | TRBV6-5 | CASSYQRINTGELFF | TGTGCCAGCAGTTACCAGCGGATCAACACCGGGGAGCTGTTTTTT
NA | TRBJ1-6 | NA | TRBV20-1 | CSARWGDSPLHF | TGCAGTGCTAGGTGGGGGGATTCACCCCTCCACTTT
NA | TRBJ1-6 | few | TRBV4-1 | CASSPGTLQRTLHF | TGCGCCAGCAGCCCTGGGACCTTACAAAGGACCCTCCACTTT
NA | TRBJ2-7 | few | TRBV28 | CASSFSVYEQYF | TGTGCCAGCAGTTTTTCGGTTTACGAGCAGTACTTC
NA | TRBJ1-5 | NA | TRBV6-6 | CASTPRARGNQPQHF | TGTGCCAGCACGCCCAGGGCCAGAGGGAATCAGCCCCAGCATTTT
TRBD1 | TRBJ1-1 | few | TRBV29-1 | CSVETGSNTEAFF | TGCAGCGTCGAGACAGGGTCCAACACTGAAGCTTTCTTT
TRBD2 | TRBJ2-5 | NA | TRBV29-1 | CSGGLAGEQETQYF | TGCAGCGGCGGACTAGCGGGGGAGCAAGAGACCCAGTACTTC
NA | TRBJ2-7 | NA | TRBV7-2 | CASSLGSQPSYEQYF | TGTGCCAGCAGCTTAGGGTCACAGCCCTCCTACGAGCAGTACTTC
NA | TRBJ2-5 | NA | TRBV15 | CATSNMGPQPGETQYF | TGTGCCACCAGCAACATGGGCCCACAGCCCGGAGAGACCCAGTACTTC
NA | TRBJ1-5 | NA | TRBV5-1 | CASSLLGNQPQHF | TGCGCCAGCAGCTTGTTGGGGAATCAGCCCCAGCATTTT
TRBD1 | TRBJ2-7 | many | TRBV6-6 | CASSYSLTGDEQYF | TGTGCCAGCAGTTACTCGCTGACAGGGGACGAGCAGTACTTC
NA | TRBJ1-1 | few | TRBV7-8 | CASSLGQVLNTEAFF | TGTGCCAGCAGCTTAGGTCAGGTACTTAACACTGAAGCTTTCTTT
NA | TRBJ1-6 | many | TRBV30 | CAWKRRDTDNSPLHF | TGTGCCTGGAAACGTAGGGACACGGATAATTCACCCCTCCACTTT
TRBD2 | TRBJ2-7 | many | TRBV20-1 | CSARREGGEQYF | TGCAGTGCTAGAAGGGAGGGAGGAGAGCAGTACTTC
TRBD1 | TRBJ1-6 | few | TRBV18 | CASSPQGATYNSPLHF | TGTGCCAGCTCACCACAGGGGGCTACTTATAATTCACCCCTCCACTTT
TRBD1 | TRBJ2-3 | NA | TRBV7-2 | CASSLQGAGDTQYF | TGTGCCAGCAGCTTACAGGGGGCGGGAGATACGCAGTATTTT
NA | TRBJ1-3 | many | TRBV5-1 | CASSPDNPGNTIYF | TGCGCCAGCAGCCCAGACAACCCTGGAAACACCATATATTTT
TRBD1 | TRBJ1-4 | many | TRBV29-1 | CSVKRGGQGHEKLFF | TGCAGCGTCAAACGAGGGGGACAGGGCCATGAAAAACTGTTTTTT
NA | TRBJ2-7 | few | TRBV28 | CASSPTQGFYEQYF | TGTGCCAGCAGCCCCACACAGGGCTTCTACGAGCAGTACTTC
NA | TRBJ1-1 | few | TRBV29-1 | CSVGTSTGTEAFF | TGCAGCGTTGGGACGTCAACGGGGACTGAAGCTTTCTTT
TRBD2 | TRBJ2-7 | NA | TRBV18 | CASSLSGISGGSYEQYF | TGTGCCAGCTCACTCTCAGGGATTAGCGGGGGGTCCTACGAGCAGTACTTC
TRBD2 | TRBJ2-3 | NA | TRBV29-1 | CSGATSGIKDTQYF | TGCAGCGGAGCGACTAGCGGGATAAAAGATACGCAGTATTTT
NA | TRBJ2-3 | NA | TRBV20-1 | CSARDPRAGSTDTQYF | TGCAGTGCTAGAGATCCGAGGGCGGGTAGCACAGATACGCAGTATTTT
NA | TRBJ1-1 | NA | TRBV18 | CASSPYRESTEAFF | TGTGCCAGCTCGCCCTACAGGGAGAGCACTGAAGCTTTCTTT
NA | TRBJ1-4 | NA | TRBV20-1 | CSANRQSNEKLFF | TGCAGTGCTAACCGACAGTCAAATGAAAAACTGTTTTTT
NA | TRBJ2-3 | NA | TRBV6-1 | CASSAAGREDTQYF | TGTGCCAGCAGTGCGGCGGGGCGAGAGGATACGCAGTATTTT
TRBD2 | TRBJ2-7 | few | TRBV4-1 | CASSQIAGGDYEQYF | TGCGCCAGCAGCCAAATAGCGGGAGGGGACTACGAGCAGTACTTC